This T cell receptor (beta chain) was recorded in a study of blood T cells in healthy people across ages. Trimming pared 4 bases from V and 8 bases from J, leaving 5 bases between. The germline V gene has CDR1 DFQATT and CDR2 SNEGSKA (reference sequence). The CDR3 totals 10 residues. The authors ran a second PCR of roughly 6 to 11 cycles using a sample-barcoded 5' primer and a J-beta primer mix. TCRdb processed the 5' RACE reads anew with MiXCR; each CDR3 protein has one entry. This table has approximately 1.5 million distinct CDR3 sequences, 35% to 45% appearing once. The receptor's source is a woman younger than 30 in good health. Sequenced: blood. This chain connects TRBV20-1 to TRBJ1-4; D ambiguous. CDR3 coding DNA: TGCAGTGCTACACAGGAAAAACTGTTTTTT. This translates into CSATQEKLFF.